Included here is one TCR beta chain sequence, with context. These data belong to a study of blood T cell repertoires in COVID-19. Measured with immunoSEQ multiplex PCR; TCRdb has only the in-frame clones, and not every one. The repertoire holds around 250,000 clones, with around 80% as singletons. Living in about two dozen US areas, the participants were between about 18 and 95 years of age. Two negative PCRs, clearance, or symptom resolution characterized the recovered Cohort 3 donors. Sequencing was carried out using PBMCs or T cells enriched from blood (not recorded which). The receptor comes from a man aged 35-49 years who had recovered from COVID-19.

The CDR3 DNA is TGTGCCAGCAGCTTGAGGAGCGGCACTGAAGCTTTCTTT. Translating it yields CASSLRSGTEAFF. The V call is TRBV11-2, the J call TRBJ1-1, with D unclear. With 3 bases removed from V and 4 bases from J, the gap between germline ends came to 9 bases. The V gene's germline CDR1 is SGHAT and CDR2 FQNNGV. The CDR3 extends over 13 amino acids.